This T cell receptor beta chain was recovered during a study of cytomegalovirus exposure and HLA in healthy donors. Study background: Of all 400 or so donors who were genotyped, under 90% belonged to the Caucasian-associated ancestry cluster.

The junction had 7 bases not matched to a gene; V was cut back by 3 bases and J by 2 bases. Germline-derived CDR1 and CDR2 are SGHRS and YFSETQ. The CDR3 loop spans 15 amino acids. The PCR was carried out with 60 Vbeta primers and 13 Jbeta primers. Using immunoSEQ multiplex PCR, the repertoire was profiled, and TCRdb retains in-frame clones only, with some absent. The sample includes about 100,000 clones, 79% of them seen just once. A single count supports this clone. The target antigen is unknown. Study outcomes and limitations: There were some public TCRs occurring in many donors, but most TCR sequences were rare. In a later analysis, TCR association rates varied by HLA locus: DRB1 most, HLA-C fewest. Specific recognition of CMV antigens was confirmed in vitro for a few chains (all CMV-associated).

This chain uses TRBV5-1 with TRBJ2-5, with 7 bases lining up with TRBD1. Sequenced sample: PBMCs. The sequence derives from a female donor in good health and CMV-seropositive. CDR3 bases: TGCGCCAGCAGCTACGGGACAGCCGAACAAGAGACCCAGTACTTC. Its translation: CASSYGTAEQETQYF. The full variable domain, its missing parts supplied by reference TRBV5-1 and TRBJ2-5, is KAGVTQTPRYLIKTRGQQVTLSCSPISGHRSVSWYQQTPGQGLQFLFEYFSETQRNKGNFPGRFSGRQFSNSRSEMNVSTLELGDSALYLCASSYGTAEQETQYFGPGTRLLVL.